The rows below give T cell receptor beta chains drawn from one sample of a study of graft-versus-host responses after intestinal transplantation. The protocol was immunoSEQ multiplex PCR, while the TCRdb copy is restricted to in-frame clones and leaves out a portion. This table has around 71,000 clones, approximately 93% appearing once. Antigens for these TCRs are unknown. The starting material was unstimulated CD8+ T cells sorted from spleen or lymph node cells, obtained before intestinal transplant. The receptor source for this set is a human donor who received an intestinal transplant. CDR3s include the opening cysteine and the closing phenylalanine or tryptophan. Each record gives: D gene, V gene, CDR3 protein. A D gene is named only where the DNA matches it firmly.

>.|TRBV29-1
CSVDNNYGYTF
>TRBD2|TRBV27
CASSLRAGEYNEQFF
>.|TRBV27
CASSAGDQPQHF
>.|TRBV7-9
CASSLLDGYTF
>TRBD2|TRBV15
CATSRVPSGEQFF
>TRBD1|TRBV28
CASSGAGGPSTDTQYF
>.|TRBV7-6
CASSPTLASAYNEQFF
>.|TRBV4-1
CASSQDAPFLYEQYF
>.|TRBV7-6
CASSPVSGRANYGYTF
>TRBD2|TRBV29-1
CSVDTGAETSGRWGETQYF
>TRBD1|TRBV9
CASSTLELSRDRGYGYTF
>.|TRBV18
CASSPIPLEQFF
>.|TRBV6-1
CASGGRSSDQPQHF
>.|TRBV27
CASSLFSGRYYGSYGYTF
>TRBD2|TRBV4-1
CASSQVTSGSNEQFF
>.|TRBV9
CASSVEGTDPGTNSGNTIYF
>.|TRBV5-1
CASSSDPRDYGYTF
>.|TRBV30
CAWTTVNTGELFF
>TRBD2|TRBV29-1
CSVLPLAENIQYF
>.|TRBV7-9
CASSAGDYEQYF
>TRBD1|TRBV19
CASSPDRESYEQYF
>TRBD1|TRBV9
CASSAYRTGGWREQYF
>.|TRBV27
CASSSQGLNQPQHF
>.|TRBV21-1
CASSNAPPGPFSYNEQFF
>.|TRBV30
CAWSQGRGGNEQFF
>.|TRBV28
CASSLDPGTNTGELFF
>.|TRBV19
CASSIRGTDSYNEQFF
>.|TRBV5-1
CASSWLGDTIYF
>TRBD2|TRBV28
CASSWVAGQETQYF
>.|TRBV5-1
CASSLEGGGYTF
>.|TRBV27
CASSLWDKPYEQYF
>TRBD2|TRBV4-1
CASSQILAGEETQYF
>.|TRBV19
CASRWRVNTGELFF
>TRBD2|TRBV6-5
CASSYGTSDEQYF
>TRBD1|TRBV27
CASSFSGQSYGYTF
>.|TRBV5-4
CASSSEGEETQYF
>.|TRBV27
CASRTRGDEQFF
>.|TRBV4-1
CASSQETRGIFGEQYF
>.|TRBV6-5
CASSYSWGADNEQFF
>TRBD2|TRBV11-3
CASSLGGRNEQYF
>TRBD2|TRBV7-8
CASSFNRGGLADYEQYF
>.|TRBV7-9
CASADGVATNEKLFF
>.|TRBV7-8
CASSLARVGNQPQHF
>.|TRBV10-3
CAISEGGRGYQETQYF
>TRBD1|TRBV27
CASRPGQAGSGANVLTF
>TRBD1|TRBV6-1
CATGPDRGVYGYTF
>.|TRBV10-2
CASSESGGSGNTIYF